The clone carrying this T cell receptor (beta chain) was counted many times. CDR3 length: 15 residues. Germline V CDR1 and CDR2: LGHNA, YNFKEQ. Trimming removed 4 bases from V and 11 bases from J; junction bases left unmatched: 7. Unique molecular identifiers were incorporated during preparation of the TCRbeta library. One entry per CDR3 protein, called by TCRdb with MiXCR from the PCR reads. The sample carries roughly 100,000 distinct CDR3 sequences, roughly 8.3% recorded once. This sample stems from a study of T-cell reconstitution after alpha-beta-depleted transplantation in children. This receptor was identified in a human donor who donated a stem cell graft to a child with congenital amegakaryocytic thrombocytopenia. Sequenced material: PBMCs from the stem cell graft donor, taken from the stem cell graft. The rearrangement joins TRBV4-2 to TRBJ2-1, with TRBD2 identical over 14 bases. CDR3 nucleotide sequence: TGTGCCAGCAGCCCGGGACTAGCGGGAGTAGATCAGCAGTTCTTC. Residues: CASSPGLAGVDQQFF.